These T cell receptor beta chains were read from a single sample in a study of blood T cell repertoires in COVID-19. Measured with immunoSEQ multiplex PCR; TCRdb has only the in-frame clones, and not every one. The sample contains 40,000 to 55,000 clones, 91% of which appear only once. The sample was peripheral blood. These receptors all come from a man in his 70s with active COVID-19. Both conserved end residues are part of each CDR3. The order of the fields is CDR3 protein, CDR3 DNA, D gene, J gene, V gene, clone size. A D gene is named only where the DNA matches it firmly. Size is omitted from some rows. Given values are once, few, many or a class for expanded clones.

cdr3_aa: CASSLSRDTQYF
cdr3_nt: TGTGCCAGCAGCCTCTCTAGGGATACGCAGTATTTT
d_call: .
j_call: TRBJ2-3
v_call: TRBV5-6
clone_size: .

cdr3_aa: CATSSRTSGGMNTQYF
cdr3_nt: TGTGCCACCAGCAGCCGGACTAGCGGGGGCATGAATACGCAGTATTTT
d_call: TRBD2
j_call: TRBJ2-3
v_call: TRBV15
clone_size: once

cdr3_aa: CASSQGLAWGNSPLHF
cdr3_nt: TGTGCCAGCAGCCAAGGACTGGCCTGGGGTAATTCACCCCTCCACTTT
d_call: .
j_call: TRBJ1-6
v_call: TRBV5-4
clone_size: once

cdr3_aa: CASSQEGQMNTEAFF
cdr3_nt: TGCGCCAGCAGCCAAGAGGGCCAGATGAACACTGAAGCTTTCTTT
d_call: .
j_call: TRBJ1-1
v_call: TRBV4-1
clone_size: .

cdr3_aa: CAWSRTVQETQYF
cdr3_nt: TGTGCCTGGAGCAGGACAGTACAAGAGACCCAGTACTTC
d_call: .
j_call: TRBJ2-5
v_call: TRBV30
clone_size: .

cdr3_aa: CASSSGPNSPLHF
cdr3_nt: TGTGCCAGCAGCTCAGGGCCTAATTCACCCCTCCACTTT
d_call: .
j_call: TRBJ1-6
v_call: TRBV5-5
clone_size: .

cdr3_aa: CASSGGSLMNTEAFF
cdr3_nt: TGTGCCAGCAGCGGGGGGTCCCTCATGAACACTGAAGCTTTCTTT
d_call: .
j_call: TRBJ1-1
v_call: TRBV6-5
clone_size: .

cdr3_aa: CASSFGQGSYEQYF
cdr3_nt: TGTGCCAGCAGCTTTGGACAGGGCTCCTACGAGCAGTACTTC
d_call: TRBD1
j_call: TRBJ2-7
v_call: TRBV7-2
clone_size: .

cdr3_aa: CSASSRAGGTYEQYF
cdr3_nt: TGCAGTGCTAGTAGTAGGGCGGGGGGGACCTACGAGCAGTACTTC
d_call: TRBD2
j_call: TRBJ2-7
v_call: TRBV20-1
clone_size: .

cdr3_aa: CARVDYGYTF
cdr3_nt: TGTGCCAGAGTAGACTATGGCTACACCTTC
d_call: .
j_call: TRBJ1-2
v_call: TRBV2
clone_size: .

cdr3_aa: CASSRGSDEKLFF
cdr3_nt: TGTGCCAGCAGTAGGGGATCCGATGAAAAACTGTTTTTT
d_call: .
j_call: TRBJ1-4
v_call: TRBV5-5
clone_size: .

cdr3_aa: CSASRTSGGYEQYF
cdr3_nt: TGCAGTGCTAGTAGGACTAGCGGGGGTTACGAGCAGTACTTC
d_call: TRBD2
j_call: TRBJ2-7
v_call: TRBV20-1
clone_size: .

cdr3_aa: CASSTVLGGDTQYF
cdr3_nt: TGCGCCAGCAGCACGGTACTAGGGGGAGATACGCAGTATTTT
d_call: .
j_call: TRBJ2-3
v_call: TRBV5-1
clone_size: .

cdr3_aa: CASSSQPQQGNEQFF
cdr3_nt: TGCGCCAGCAGCTCCCAGCCCCAACAGGGGAACGAGCAGTTCTTC
d_call: TRBD1
j_call: TRBJ2-1
v_call: TRBV5-1
clone_size: .

cdr3_aa: CASSESGGGLQETQYF
cdr3_nt: TGTGCCAGCAGTGAATCCGGCGGGGGGCTTCAAGAGACCCAGTACTTC
d_call: TRBD2
j_call: TRBJ2-5
v_call: TRBV6-4
clone_size: .

cdr3_aa: CASSRGLSTDTQYF
cdr3_nt: TGTGCCAGCAGCCGGGGACTGAGCACAGATACGCAGTATTTT
d_call: .
j_call: TRBJ2-3
v_call: TRBV7-9
clone_size: .

cdr3_aa: CASAQGAGYGYTF
cdr3_nt: TGTGCCAGTGCCCAGGGAGCGGGGTACGGCTACACCTTC
d_call: .
j_call: TRBJ1-2
v_call: TRBV19
clone_size: .

cdr3_aa: CASSQVQNTEAFF
cdr3_nt: TGCGCCAGCAGCCAAGTACAGAACACTGAAGCTTTCTTT
d_call: .
j_call: TRBJ1-1
v_call: TRBV5-1
clone_size: .

cdr3_aa: CASSVGLAGGPTNTGELFF
cdr3_nt: TGTGCCAGCAGCGTAGGACTAGCGGGGGGCCCGACTAACACCGGGGAGCTGTTTTTT
d_call: TRBD2
j_call: TRBJ2-2
v_call: TRBV9
clone_size: .

cdr3_aa: CAISEYGRAGGESNQPQHF
cdr3_nt: TGTGCCATCAGTGAGTATGGTAGGGCAGGGGGCGAAAGCAATCAGCCCCAGCATTTT
d_call: TRBD1
j_call: TRBJ1-5
v_call: TRBV10-3
clone_size: .

cdr3_aa: CASSRPRLRGAEETQYF
cdr3_nt: TGTGCCAGCAGTCGACCCCGTCTGCGGGGGGCGGAGGAGACCCAGTACTTC
d_call: TRBD2
j_call: TRBJ2-5
v_call: TRBV6-6
clone_size: .

cdr3_aa: CASSSQVQETQYF
cdr3_nt: TGTGCCAGCAGCTCACAGGTACAAGAGACCCAGTACTTC
d_call: .
j_call: TRBJ2-5
v_call: TRBV5-5
clone_size: .

cdr3_aa: CASSLYNSPLHF
cdr3_nt: TGTGCCAGCAGCCTCTATAATTCACCCCTCCACTTT
d_call: .
j_call: TRBJ1-6
v_call: TRBV2
clone_size: .

cdr3_aa: CASSERAGRKEQYF
cdr3_nt: TGTGCCAGCAGCGAGAGGGCAGGGAGGAAAGAGCAGTACTTC
d_call: .
j_call: TRBJ2-7
v_call: TRBV7-9
clone_size: .

cdr3_aa: CASIPADGRNTEAFF
cdr3_nt: TGTGCCAGCATCCCCGCCGATGGGCGAAACACTGAAGCTTTCTTT
d_call: .
j_call: TRBJ1-1
v_call: TRBV6-5
clone_size: .

cdr3_aa: CASRRTGELFF
cdr3_nt: TGTGCCAGCAGGAGGACCGGGGAGCTGTTTTTT
d_call: .
j_call: TRBJ2-2
v_call: TRBV6-6
clone_size: .

cdr3_aa: CASSSRWTGGNTEAFF
cdr3_nt: TGTGCCAGCAGTTCTCGATGGACAGGGGGAAACACTGAAGCTTTCTTT
d_call: TRBD1
j_call: TRBJ1-1
v_call: TRBV27
clone_size: .

cdr3_aa: CASSFSGGLSTDTQYF
cdr3_nt: TGTGCCAGCAGCTTTAGCGGGGGGCTGAGCACAGATACGCAGTATTTT
d_call: TRBD2
j_call: TRBJ2-3
v_call: TRBV7-2
clone_size: once

cdr3_aa: CASSLALGTSGKKETQYF
cdr3_nt: TGTGCCAGCAGCTTAGCGCTAGGGACTAGCGGGAAGAAAGAGACCCAGTACTTC
d_call: TRBD2
j_call: TRBJ2-5
v_call: TRBV7-9
clone_size: .

cdr3_aa: CASGTGNSYEQYF
cdr3_nt: TGTGCCAGCGGGACAGGGAACTCCTACGAGCAGTACTTC
d_call: TRBD1
j_call: TRBJ2-7
v_call: TRBV18
clone_size: .

cdr3_aa: CASSLDRTGNTGELFF
cdr3_nt: TGTGCCAGCAGCTTAGATCGGACAGGGAACACCGGGGAGCTGTTTTTT
d_call: TRBD1
j_call: TRBJ2-2
v_call: TRBV11-3
clone_size: .

cdr3_aa: CASSLVGGQGTYGYTF
cdr3_nt: TGTGCCAGCAGTTTAGTAGGTGGACAGGGGACTTATGGCTACACCTTC
d_call: TRBD1
j_call: TRBJ1-2
v_call: TRBV6-5
clone_size: once

cdr3_aa: CAWSRSVGNTIYF
cdr3_nt: TGTGCCTGGAGCCGGTCGGTGGGAAACACCATATATTTT
d_call: .
j_call: TRBJ1-3
v_call: TRBV30
clone_size: .

cdr3_aa: CASSYSTGGDGTF
cdr3_nt: TGTGCCAGCAGTTACTCGACCGGGGGGGATGGCACCTTC
d_call: .
j_call: TRBJ1-2
v_call: TRBV6-6
clone_size: .

cdr3_aa: CASSKDQGASNQPQHF
cdr3_nt: TGTGCCAGCAGTAAGGACCAGGGGGCGAGCAATCAGCCCCAGCATTTT
d_call: TRBD1
j_call: TRBJ1-5
v_call: TRBV2
clone_size: .

cdr3_aa: CASNQGGANVLTF
cdr3_nt: TGTGCCAGCAATCAGGGGGGGGCCAACGTCCTGACTTTC
d_call: .
j_call: TRBJ2-6
v_call: TRBV28
clone_size: .

cdr3_aa: CASGLEAGTNGELFF
cdr3_nt: TGTGCTAGTGGTTTGGAAGCGGGGACGAACGGGGAGCTGTTTTTT
d_call: TRBD2
j_call: TRBJ2-2
v_call: TRBV12-5
clone_size: .

cdr3_aa: CASSGGLAADQETQYF
cdr3_nt: TGCGCCAGCAGCGGGGGACTAGCGGCCGATCAAGAGACCCAGTACTTC
d_call: TRBD2
j_call: TRBJ2-5
v_call: TRBV10-1
clone_size: .

cdr3_aa: CATSRDGQNSNQPQHF
cdr3_nt: TGTGCCACCAGCAGAGATGGACAGAATAGCAATCAGCCCCAGCATTTT
d_call: .
j_call: TRBJ1-5
v_call: TRBV15
clone_size: .

cdr3_aa: CASSHLAQGGLFF
cdr3_nt: TGTGCCAGCAGCCACCTAGCTCAAGGAGGACTGTTTTTT
d_call: .
j_call: TRBJ1-4
v_call: TRBV14
clone_size: .

cdr3_aa: CASSLRLGEDNEQFF
cdr3_nt: TGCGCCAGCAGCTTGAGACTTGGTGAGGACAATGAGCAGTTCTTC
d_call: .
j_call: TRBJ2-1
v_call: TRBV5-1
clone_size: .

cdr3_aa: CASSSSGTVNGYTF
cdr3_nt: TGCGCCAGCAGTTCCTCCGGGACAGTTAATGGCTACACCTTC
d_call: TRBD1
j_call: TRBJ1-2
v_call: TRBV10-1
clone_size: .

cdr3_aa: CASSLPSNTQYF
cdr3_nt: TGTGCCAGCAGTTTACCTAGTAATACGCAGTATTTT
d_call: .
j_call: TRBJ2-3
v_call: TRBV12-3/TRBV12-4
clone_size: .

cdr3_aa: CASSEVRRVFGTDTQYF
cdr3_nt: TGTGCCAGCAGTGAAGTCAGGAGGGTTTTTGGCACAGATACGCAGTATTTT
d_call: .
j_call: TRBJ2-3
v_call: TRBV2
clone_size: .

cdr3_aa: CASRPRQGGQETQYF
cdr3_nt: TGCGCCAGCAGACCTAGACAGGGAGGCCAAGAGACCCAGTACTTC
d_call: .
j_call: TRBJ2-5
v_call: TRBV5-1
clone_size: .

cdr3_aa: CASSLGQSEQFF
cdr3_nt: TGTGCCAGCAGTCTGGGGCAGAGTGAGCAGTTCTTC
d_call: .
j_call: TRBJ2-1
v_call: TRBV2
clone_size: .

cdr3_aa: CASSPRGDYGYTF
cdr3_nt: TGTGCCAGCTCACCCCGAGGAGACTATGGCTACACCTTC
d_call: .
j_call: TRBJ1-2
v_call: TRBV18
clone_size: .

cdr3_aa: CASGGGETQYF
cdr3_nt: TGTGCCAGCGGAGGCGGGGAGACCCAGTACTTC
d_call: .
j_call: TRBJ2-5
v_call: TRBV2
clone_size: .